Listed below are T cell receptor beta chains from one sample, sequenced in a study of T cell repertoires in cytomegalovirus infection. Using its own MiXCR run on the reads, TCRdb lists one record per CDR3 protein. The table shows approximately 500,000 distinct CDR3 sequences, with about 15% occurring only once. The sample taken for sequencing was CD8+ T cells from PBMCs. The receptors derive from a human donor in good health (CMV status not recorded). Some clones in this sample may be carry-over from other donors' samples. Each CDR3 is given with its conserved first and last residue.

V: TRBV15
CDR3: CATSNRGQGGETQYF

V: TRBV6-6
CDR3: CASSLDRVYEQYF

V: TRBV7-8
CDR3: CASSLSRQGPNYGYTF

V: TRBV6-6
CDR3: CASSYSGLAGRDSYEQYF

V: TRBV18
CDR3: CASSPPIDRGGETQYF

V: TRBV9
CDR3: CASSAHRGGNNSPLHF

V: TRBV11-1
CDR3: CASSPFRTSGSTDTQYF

V: TRBV7-9
CDR3: CASSLPTAHEKLFF

V: TRBV27
CDR3: CASSLINAGTGLEKLFF

V: TRBV24-1
CDR3: CATSDLFNREDTQYF

V: TRBV6-6
CDR3: CASSYSAGGDYGYTF

V: TRBV6-1
CDR3: CASSDIRDNQPQHF

V: TRBV12-5
CDR3: CASGLQGGYTEAFF

V: TRBV5-1
CDR3: CASSLDSPSTDTQYF

V: TRBV6-6
CDR3: CASTHEVPSSGNTIYF

V: TRBV9
CDR3: CASSGRDLRHEQFF

V: TRBV7-9
CDR3: CASSAGLRDGYTF

V: TRBV7-3
CDR3: CASSSRWGAEQYF

V: TRBV29-1
CDR3: CSVEGTGYEQYF

V: TRBV30
CDR3: CAWNPGQGPYEQYF

V: TRBV2
CDR3: CARAGVTEAFF

V: TRBV18
CDR3: CASSPPDNYNEQFF

V: TRBV11-2
CDR3: CASSRTVLGGEQYF

V: TRBV7-2
CDR3: CASSLASGRRTDTQYF

V: TRBV5-6
CDR3: CASTVTGAGNEQFF

V: TRBV13
CDR3: CASSPRTETYEQYF

V: TRBV30
CDR3: CAWSGIGRKTYEQYF

V: TRBV11-2
CDR3: CASSLGDPGQDFSYGYTF

V: TRBV7-9
CDR3: CASSRPGQGTSDGYTF

V: TRBV25-1
CDR3: CASRMGGRITGELFF

V: TRBV9
CDR3: CASSVSLRETQYF

V: TRBV7-8
CDR3: CASSSGERDTDTQYF

V: TRBV19
CDR3: CASSGGGLNTEAFF

V: TRBV6-6
CDR3: CASSLRTSAYCYTF

V: TRBV5-1
CDR3: CASSLEGVGQPQHF

V: TRBV12-3/TRBV12-4
CDR3: CASSSATDRASSPLHF

V: TRBV5-4
CDR3: CASSSVGLAGNYEQYF

V: TRBV18
CDR3: CASSREDGSNSYEQYF

V: TRBV30
CDR3: CAGRQGGNNEQFF

V: TRBV9
CDR3: CASSVGSGQETQYF

V: TRBV20-1
CDR3: CSAPWAGRRYEQYF

V: TRBV28
CDR3: CASSFGGGYEQYF

V: TRBV7-9
CDR3: CASSPGLAGASKLGEQYF

V: TRBV3-1
CDR3: CASSSGRTYNSPLHF

V: TRBV4-1
CDR3: CASSPNPGKRQETQYF

V: TRBV27
CDR3: CASSPRQAGELFF

V: TRBV6-5
CDR3: CASSPEPWSEEEGNTIYF

V: TRBV4-1
CDR3: CASSQGREQLNTEAFF

V: TRBV7-8
CDR3: CASSSRGRVRSNTEAFF